A single sample is the source of the 24 T cell receptor beta chains below, sequenced in a study of blood T cell repertoires in COVID-19. Clones were sequenced by immunoSEQ multiplex PCR, and TCRdb holds only the in-frame ones, with some missing. The repertoire holds around 200,000 clones, with about 85% as singletons. The sample consisted of peripheral blood. These TCRs come from an elderly woman with active or convalescent COVID-19.

The chain uses TRBV18 and TRBJ1-4; D call uncertain. The CDR3 consists of 13 residues. The germline V gene encodes CDR1 KGHSH and CDR2 LQKENI. The V end was cut by 2 bases, the J end by 5 bases, with 6 bases between. Here the CDR3 reads CASSPVTNEKLFF. The CDR3 coding sequence is TGTGCCAGCTCACCAGTCACAAATGAAAAACTGTTTTTT.

The genes are TRBV5-4 and TRBJ2-2; no clear D. Germline V gene sequence: CDR1 SGHNT, CDR2 YYREEE (reference sequence). V shed 2 bases and J shed 7 bases, with 15 bases lying between them. The CDR3 spans 15 residues. The CDR3 protein is CASSFSTGGDGELFF. CDR3 nucleotides: TGTGCCAGCAGCTTCTCTACTGGCGGAGACGGGGAGCTGTTTTTT.

The genes are TRBV5-4 and TRBJ2-5; 9 nucleotides line up with TRBD1. There are 14 residues in the CDR3. After removal of 4 bases from V and 2 bases from J, the junction contained 3 bases not matched to a gene. Per germline, CDR1 SGHNT and CDR2 YYREEE (reference sequence). The DNA of the CDR3 is TGTGCCAGCAGCACGGGACAGGGTCAAGAGACCCAGTACTTC. Amino acid sequence: CASSTGQGQETQYF.

The chain uses TRBV7-2 and TRBJ1-6; D gene ambiguous. Trimming took off 6 bases at V and 5 bases at J, with 17 bases between the two ends. This CDR3 spans 16 amino acids. Germline loops: CDR1 SGHTA, CDR2 FQGNSA. The CDR3 spells CASSYLGVGNNSPLHF. The CDR3, as DNA: TGTGCCAGCAGTTACCTCGGGGTGGGGAATAATTCACCCCTCCACTTT.

The CDR3 nucleotides are TGTGCCTGGAGCCTGGGACAGGGACCGGACACCATATATTTT. Amino acid sequence: CAWSLGQGPDTIYF. The J gene is TRBJ1-3, the V gene TRBV30; 9 bases agree with TRBD1. Trimming removed 3 bases from V and 8 bases from J; junction bases left unmatched: 8. Germline CDR1 and CDR2: GTSNPN and SVGIG (reference sequence). The CDR3 has 14 amino acids.

The V call is TRBV2, the J call TRBJ2-1; D might be TRBD1 (6 bases). Germline V gene data show CDR1 as SNHLY and CDR2 as FYNNEI. The CDR3 has 12 residues. V dropped 4 bases and J dropped 7 bases, with 8 bases sitting between them. The CDR3 loop reads CASSGTGNEQFF. The CDR3 DNA is TGTGCCAGCAGTGGAACAGGGAATGAGCAGTTCTTC. The whole variable domain, filled in from reference TRBV2 and TRBJ2-1, reads EPEVTQTPSHQVTQMGQEVILRCVPISNHLYFYWYRQILGQKVEFLVSFYNNEISEKSEIFDDQFSVERPDGSNFTLKIRSTKLEDSAMYFCASSGTGNEQFFGPGTRLTVL.

CDR3 in DNA: TGTGCAAGTCGCCCCAAGGCCGGGGTCCATAGCAATCAGCCCCAGCATTTT. Translated, it gives CASRPKAGVHSNQPQHF. The V and J genes are TRBV12-2 and TRBJ1-5. TRBV12-2 is a pseudogene segment. The CDR3 loop spans 17 amino acids.

This rearrangement joins TRBV19 to TRBJ2-1, with 8 bases aligning to TRBD2. The J segment lost 2 bases and the V segment lost 6 bases, leaving 6 bases of the junction unmatched. CDR1 and CDR2 from the germline V gene are LNHDA and SQIVND (reference sequence). CDR3 length: 15 residues. DNA of the CDR3: TGTGCCAGTAGGCGAACTAGCGGTGCCTACAATGAGCAGTTCTTC. It encodes CASRRTSGAYNEQFF.

The chain recombines TRBV5-1 with TRBJ2-7, with D perhaps matching TRBD1 (6 bases). Per the germline V gene, CDR1 is SGHRS and CDR2 is YFSETQ. Trimming pared 0 bases from V and 0 bases from J, leaving 10 bases between. This CDR3 spans 15 amino acids. CDR3 DNA: TGCGCCAGCAGCTTGGCCGGGACAACCTCCTACGAGCAGTACTTC. Protein: CASSLAGTTSYEQYF.

This clone was detected a few times. The rearrangement links TRBV28 to TRBJ2-4; 10 nucleotides line up with TRBD1. Germline V gene lookup returns CDR1 MDHEN and CDR2 SYDVKM. The junction had 23 bases not matched to a gene; V was cut back by 3 bases and J by 0 bases. The length of the CDR3 is 23 residues. The CDR3 sequence is CASSFKFGLGVDRGREAKNIQYF. In nucleotides, the CDR3 is TGTGCCAGCAGTTTTAAATTCGGTTTAGGGGTGGACAGGGGGAGAGAAGCCAAAAACATTCAGTACTTC.

This sequence joins TRBV6-5 and TRBJ2-5; 10 bases fit TRBD1. The germline gives CDR1 MNHEY, CDR2 SVGAGI. The CDR3 spans 15 residues. Trimming removed 3 bases from V and 5 bases from J; junction bases left unmatched: 6. The CDR3 DNA is TGTGCCAGCAGTTATCCGACAGGGGGCCGGGAGACCCAGTACTTC. Translated, it gives CASSYPTGGRETQYF.

The chain couples TRBV18 to TRBJ2-1; D is perhaps TRBD1 (7 bases). Looked up from germline, CDR1 is KGHSH and CDR2 is LQKENI. V was shortened by 4 bases and J by 8 bases, with 9 bases between the two germline ends. This CDR3 contains 12 residues. The CDR3 loop reads CASSRRGDEQFF. CDR3 in DNA: TGTGCCAGCTCACGCAGGGGGGATGAGCAGTTCTTC. Full variable domain (outside the CDR3, taken from reference TRBV18 and TRBJ2-1): NAGVMQNPRHLVRRRGQEARLRCSPMKGHSHVYWYRQLPEEGLKFMVYLQKENIIDESGMPKERFSAEFPKEGPSILRIQQVVRGDSAAYFCASSRRGDEQFFGPGTRLTVL.

The table lists this clone with a few counts. The chain joins TRBV7-6 to TRBJ1-6, with D maybe TRBD1 (5 bases). There are 12 residues in the CDR3. From germline, CDR1 is SGHVS and CDR2 FNYEAQ. Deletions cut 5 bases from V and 8 bases from J, with 7 bases between. Written as DNA, the CDR3 is TGTGCCAGCAGCGGACAAGATTCACCCCTCCACTTT. Its protein product is CASSGQDSPLHF. The entire variable domain, with the rest obtained from reference TRBV7-6 and TRBJ1-6, is as follows: GAGVSQSPRYKVTKRGQDVALRCDPISGHVSLYWYRQALGQGPEFLTYFNYEAQQDKSGLPNDRFSAERPEGSISTLTIQRTEQRDSAMYRCASSGQDSPLHFGNGTRLTVT.

The chain links TRBV24-1 to TRBJ2-1, with 10 nucleotides matching TRBD1. Looked up from germline, CDR1 is KGHDR and CDR2 is SFDVKD. CDR3 length: 17 residues. Germline trimming cut 8 bases from V and 0 bases from J; bases unmatched to any gene: 9. The chain's CDR3 is CATKGQGPSSSYNEQFF. The CDR3 DNA reads TGTGCCACCAAGGGACAGGGGCCCTCCAGCTCCTACAATGAGCAGTTCTTC.

The chain is built from TRBV7-2 and TRBJ2-3, with D possibly being TRBD2 (6 bases). CDR3 size: 15 residues. V lost 1 base to trimming and J lost 4 bases, with 12 bases between them. Germline-derived CDR1 and CDR2 are SGHTA and FQGNSA. The CDR3 protein is CASSLGGVSPDTQYF. The CDR3 DNA reads TGTGCCAGCAGCTTAGGGGGGGTTAGCCCAGATACGCAGTATTTT.

This chain uses TRBV14 with TRBJ2-1, with 8 nucleotides matching TRBD2. The germline gives CDR1 SGHDN, CDR2 FVKESK. J lost 4 bases, V lost 4 bases, and 12 bases had no gene match. The CDR3 has 17 residues. CDR3 nucleotides: TGTGCCAGCAGCCTTCACGATGCAGCGGGAGAATACAATGAGCAGTTCTTC. Amino acids: CASSLHDAAGEYNEQFF.

This clone was seen many times. V usage is TRBV6-2 or TRBV6-3 and J usage is TRBJ1-1; 8 bases are a match to TRBD1. CDR3 length equals 14 residues. The trim removed 2 bases at V and 7 bases at J, leaving 6 bases unmatched. Per germline, CDR1 MNHEY and CDR2 SVGEGT. The CDR3 protein is CASSYGQGLIEAFF. The DNA for the CDR3 is TGTGCCAGCAGTTACGGACAGGGCTTAATTGAAGCTTTCTTT.

The V and J genes are TRBV15 and TRBJ2-7, with D uncertain. V was shortened by 0 bases and J by 4 bases, with 4 bases between the two germline ends. The CDR3 sequence is 12 residues long. CDR1 is LNHNV and CDR2 is YYDKDF in the germline V gene (reference sequence). CDR3 sequence reads: CATSRDTYEQYF. The CDR3 DNA reads as TGTGCCACCAGCAGAGATACTTACGAGCAGTACTTC.

The CDR3 DNA reads as TGTGCCAGTAGTATAAGCGGACCTACCTACGAGCAGTACTTC. Residues: CASSISGPTYEQYF. The gene calls are TRBV19 and TRBJ2-7, with D perhaps TRBD2 (5 bases). Per germline, CDR1 LNHDA and CDR2 SQIVND (reference sequence). The CDR3 runs to 14 residues. Trimming took 2 bases from V and 2 from J, leaving 10 bases between them.

This sequence joins TRBV7-3 and TRBJ1-2; 8 bases line up with TRBD1. Losses at the gene ends were 5 bases for V and 4 bases for J; bases not matched to a gene: 9. Germline CDR1 and CDR2: SGHTA and FQGTGA. This CDR3 is 15 amino acids long. The CDR3 DNA is TGTGCCAGCAGCCAAGACAGGGGTCGGGGCTATGGCTACACCTTC. Its translation is CASSQDRGRGYGYTF.

The genes are TRBV5-1 and TRBJ1-2, with 8 positions matching TRBD1. J lost 6 bases, V lost 0 bases, and 7 bases had no gene match. Germline V CDR1 and CDR2: SGHRS, YFSETQ. The CDR3 is 15 residues long. The CDR3 nucleotides read TGCGCCAGCAGCTTGGAGGGTGTGACAGGGGATGGCTACACCTTC. It is translated as CASSLEGVTGDGYTF.

The chain uses TRBV11-2 and TRBJ2-1, with D perhaps matching TRBD2 (5 bases). Germline V CDR1 and CDR2: SGHAT, FQNNGV. V gave up 5 bases and J gave up 7 bases, with 18 bases separating them. CDR3 length: 15 amino acids. For the CDR3, the DNA is TGTGCCAGCAGCCCGTCTAGCTTCCCACGGAATGAGCAGTTCTTC. Amino acid sequence: CASSPSSFPRNEQFF.

The chain joins TRBV27 to TRBJ2-2; 7 bases align to TRBD1. V was pared by 5 bases and J by 2 bases, with 5 bases of the junction left unmatched. Germline V gene lookup returns CDR1 MNHEY and CDR2 SMNVEV (reference sequence). The length of the CDR3 is 15 residues. The CDR3 loop reads CASSRTGDNTGELFF. The CDR3 DNA reads TGTGCCAGCAGTCGGACAGGTGATAACACCGGGGAGCTGTTTTTT.

The chain has TRBV18 and TRBJ1-5; 7 nucleotides line up with TRBD1. Germline CDR1 and CDR2: KGHSH and LQKENI. CDR3 size: 16 residues. The ends lost 2 bases at V and 6 bases at J; junction bases unmatched: 10. The CDR3 DNA follows: TGTGCCAGCTCACCAAATCCAGGGGGGAAGAGTCAGCCCCAGCATTTT. Protein: CASSPNPGGKSQPQHF.